This T cell receptor beta chain was recorded in a study of metastatic and nonmetastatic thyroid tumors. Study background: For malignant and benign thyroid patients, tumor or nodule tissue and blood were the sources whose repertoires were compared. Study results and limitations: Malignant tumors reportedly showed significantly higher TCR beta diversity than benign nodules in both blood and tumor.

This clone was detected many times. No antigen is known for it. Trimming removed 0 bases from V and 2 bases from J, with 12 bases in between. Germline V gene lookup returns CDR1 GTSNPN and CDR2 SVGIG (reference sequence). CDR3 length: 15 amino acids. Nobody among the patients had been given any treatment before thyroid surgery. Per the original data handling: Building a distant-metastasis classifier for papillary thyroid cancer drew on CDR3 differences across clinicopathological groups. With MiXCR, TCRdb reprocessed the PCR reads. Here the V and J calls rest on TCRdb's processing, not on the authors' analysis. The sample lists 46,000 or so clones, roughly 15% seen once, with around 22% in the top ten.

The TCR was taken from a female donor with papillary thyroid cancer or a benign thyroid nodule (not recorded which). Some clones in this sample may be carry-over from other donors' samples. This rearrangement joins TRBV30 to TRBJ2-3; D might be TRBD1 (8 bases). Sequenced: blood. As DNA, the CDR3 is TGTGCCTGGAGTGTAACAGGGGGGGACACAGATACGCAGTATTTT. Residues: CAWSVTGGDTDTQYF.